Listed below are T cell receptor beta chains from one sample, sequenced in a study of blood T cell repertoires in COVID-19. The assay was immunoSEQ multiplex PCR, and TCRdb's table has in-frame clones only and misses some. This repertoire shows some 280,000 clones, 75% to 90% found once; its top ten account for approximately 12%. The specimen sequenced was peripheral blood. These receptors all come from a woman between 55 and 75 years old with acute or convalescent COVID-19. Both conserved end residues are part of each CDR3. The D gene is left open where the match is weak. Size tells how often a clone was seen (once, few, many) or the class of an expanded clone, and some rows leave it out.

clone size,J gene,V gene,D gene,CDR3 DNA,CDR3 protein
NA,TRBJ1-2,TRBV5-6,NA,TGTGCCAGCAGCCCGCGAGCGGGTTACTATGGCTACACCTTC,CASSPRAGYYGYTF
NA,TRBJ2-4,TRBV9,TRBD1,TGTGCCAGCAGCGTAGAGGGGGGCAGGGGGCCCCTAGCCAAAAACATTCAGTACTTC,CASSVEGGRGPLAKNIQYF
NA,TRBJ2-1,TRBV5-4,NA,TGTGCCAGCAGCTTCACAGGGTCATACAATGAGCAGTTCTTC,CASSFTGSYNEQFF
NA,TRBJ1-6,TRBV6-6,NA,TGTGCCAGCAGCCGACCCTCTCCGGAGGAGTCCCTCCACTTT,CASSRPSPEESLHF
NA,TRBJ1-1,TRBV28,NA,TGTGCCAGCAGTTTCAGGGCACTTAGGACTGAAGCTTTCTTT,CASSFRALRTEAFF
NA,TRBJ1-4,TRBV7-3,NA,TGTGCCAGCAGTCTTAGCGCGGGGGCGGGTGAAAAACTGTTTTTT,CASSLSAGAGEKLFF
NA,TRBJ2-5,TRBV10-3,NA,TGTGCCATCAGTGAGACGCGACAGGTCCAAGAGACCCAGTACTTC,CAISETRQVQETQYF
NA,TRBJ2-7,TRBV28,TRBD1,TGTGCCAGCGTTACAGGGGGCGGAATCTACGAGCAGTACTTC,CASVTGGGIYEQYF
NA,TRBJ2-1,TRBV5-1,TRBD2,TGCGCCAGCAGCTTGAATGGCGGGAGGCGGGGTGAGCAGTTCTTC,CASSLNGGRRGEQFF
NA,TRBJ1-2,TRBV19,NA,TGTGCCAGTAGTGCCGGGGGGGCGGTGGCCCTCTATGGCTACACCTTC,CASSAGGAVALYGYTF
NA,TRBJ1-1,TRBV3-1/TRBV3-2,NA,TGTGCCAGCAGCCGTACAGAAAACGCTGAAGCTTTCTTT,CASSRTENAEAFF
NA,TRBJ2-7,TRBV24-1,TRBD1,TGTGCCACCAGTGATTTCGGGACAGGGTTCTCCGAGCAGTACTTC,CATSDFGTGFSEQYF
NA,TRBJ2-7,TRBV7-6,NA,TGTGCCAGCAGCTTCCAGGGGTCGCAATCCTACGAGCAGTACTTC,CASSFQGSQSYEQYF
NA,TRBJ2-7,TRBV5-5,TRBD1,TGTGCCAGCAGCCCGGGACAGGGGGCTGAGCAGTACTTC,CASSPGQGAEQYF
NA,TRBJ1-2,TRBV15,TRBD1,TGTGCCACCAGCAGGGGACAGGGGGACGGTGGCTACACCTTC,CATSRGQGDGGYTF
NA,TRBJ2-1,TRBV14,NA,TGTGCCAGCAGCCAAGTTGGCTATGAGCAGTTCTTC,CASSQVGYEQFF
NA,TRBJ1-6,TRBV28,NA,TGTGCCAGCAGTTCAGGACTGACCGGTACAACCTATAATTCACCCCTCCACTTT,CASSSGLTGTTYNSPLHF
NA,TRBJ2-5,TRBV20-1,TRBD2,TGCAGTGCCAGTACTAGCGGCCTGGCCAAAGAGACCCAGTACTTC,CSASTSGLAKETQYF
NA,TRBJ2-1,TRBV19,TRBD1,TGTGCCAGTAGTCGTACAGGGGTCAATGAGCAGTTCTTC,CASSRTGVNEQFF
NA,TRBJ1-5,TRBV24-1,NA,TGTGCCACCAGCCCGGGGGGGTCGCAGCCCCAGCATTTT,CATSPGGSQPQHF
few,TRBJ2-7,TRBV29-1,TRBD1,TGCAGCGTTGAAGCTAGGGGGGACAGGGGGCTCGAGCAGTACTTC,CSVEARGDRGLEQYF
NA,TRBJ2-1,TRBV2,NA,TGTGCCAGCAGTGCCAACTATGAGCAGTTCTTC,CASSANYEQFF
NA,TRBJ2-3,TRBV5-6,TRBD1,TGTGCCAGCCAGACAGGGGTGAAGGTCACAGATACGCAGTATTTT,CASQTGVKVTDTQYF
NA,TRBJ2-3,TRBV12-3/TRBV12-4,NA,TGTGCCAGCAACAAGGGGTTGAAAAATACGCAGTATTTT,CASNKGLKNTQYF
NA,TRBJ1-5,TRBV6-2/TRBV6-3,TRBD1,TGTGCCAGCAGTTACGTACCCGGGACAGGGAACAATCAGCCCCAGCATTTT,CASSYVPGTGNNQPQHF
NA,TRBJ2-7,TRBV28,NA,TGTGCCAGCAGCACCCCGGGGCGGGGGCCTTCCTACGAGCAGTACTTC,CASSTPGRGPSYEQYF
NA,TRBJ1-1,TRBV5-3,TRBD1,TGTGCCAGAAGTTTTGGTGACGACAGGGTTTTTCTGGCCACTGAAGCTTTCTTT,CARSFGDDRVFLATEAFF
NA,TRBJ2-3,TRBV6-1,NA,TGTGCCAGCAGTGAAGCGAAGGCCGCAGGGTCATGGGGGCAGTATTTT,CASSEAKAAGSWGQYF
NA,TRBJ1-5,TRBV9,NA,TGTGCCAGCAGCACCCGGACAGATAATCAGCCCCAGCATTTT,CASSTRTDNQPQHF
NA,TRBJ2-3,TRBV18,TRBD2,TGTGCCAGCTCACCCCAAAGGACTAGCGGGGGGGTCACAGATACGCAGTATTTT,CASSPQRTSGGVTDTQYF
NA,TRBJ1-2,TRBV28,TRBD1,TGTGCCAGCAGTCTTCCGGGACAGGGGTATGGCTACACCTTC,CASSLPGQGYGYTF
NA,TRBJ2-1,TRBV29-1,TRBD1,TGCAGCGTTGGACCGACCGGGACAGGGGCCAATGAGCAGTTCTTC,CSVGPTGTGANEQFF
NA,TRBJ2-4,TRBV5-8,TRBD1,TGTGCCAGCAGCTTGTATCAGGGGGCGGCCAAAAACATTCAGTACTTC,CASSLYQGAAKNIQYF
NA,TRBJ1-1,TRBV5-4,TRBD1,TGTGCCAGCACCAGGCAGGGGGACACTGAAGCTTTCTTT,CASTRQGDTEAFF
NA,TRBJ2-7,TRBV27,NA,TGTGCCAGCAGTTTATCGTGGTCAGTCTCCTACGAGCAGTACTTC,CASSLSWSVSYEQYF
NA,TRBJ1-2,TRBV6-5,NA,TGTGCCAGCAAAGGGGGGGACGAGCTCTATGGCTACACCTTC,CASKGGDELYGYTF
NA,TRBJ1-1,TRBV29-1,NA,TGCAGCGTTGAAGCAACGGGGAACACTGAAGCTTTCTTT,CSVEATGNTEAFF
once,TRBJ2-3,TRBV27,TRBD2,TGTGCCAGCAGCCCGCGGACTAGCGGGGGGAGGGATACGCAGTATTTT,CASSPRTSGGRDTQYF
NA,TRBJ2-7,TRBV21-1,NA,TGTGCCAGCAGCTCCCGGGACAGGACCTACGAGCAGTACTTC,CASSSRDRTYEQYF
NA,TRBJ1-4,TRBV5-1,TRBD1,TGCGCCAGCAGCTTGAGGGGGCGCGAAAAACTGTTTTTT,CASSLRGREKLFF
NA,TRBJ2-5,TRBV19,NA,TGTGCCAGTAGTATGGACCAAGCGCAGGGGGAGACCCAGTACTTC,CASSMDQAQGETQYF
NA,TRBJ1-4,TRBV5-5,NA,TGTGCCAGCAGCTTGGGAACAGGCGCAACTAATGAAAAACTGTTTTTT,CASSLGTGATNEKLFF
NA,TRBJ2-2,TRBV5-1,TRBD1,TGCGCCAGCAGACCCGGACAGGGGAACACCGGGGAGCTGTTTTTT,CASRPGQGNTGELFF
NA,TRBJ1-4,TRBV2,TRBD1,TGTGCCAGCAGTGCGGACAGGGGGAATGAAAAACTGTTTTTT,CASSADRGNEKLFF
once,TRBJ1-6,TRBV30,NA,TGTGCCTGGGACAGGTATAATTCACCCCTCCACTTT,CAWDRYNSPLHF
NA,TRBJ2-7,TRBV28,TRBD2,TGTGCCAGCAGTACCTCTGGCGGGGGGCCTCTCGAGCAGTACTTC,CASSTSGGGPLEQYF
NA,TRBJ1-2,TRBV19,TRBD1,TGTGCCAGTAGTAAGGACAGGGTTCTGGGCTACACCTTC,CASSKDRVLGYTF
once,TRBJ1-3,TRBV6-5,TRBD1,TGTGCCAGCAGTATCGGGACAGGGATAGGAAACACCATATATTTT,CASSIGTGIGNTIYF
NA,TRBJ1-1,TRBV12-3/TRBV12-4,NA,TGTGCCAGCAGTTTCTCCAGACATGAAGCTTTCTTT,CASSFSRHEAFF
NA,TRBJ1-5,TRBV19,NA,TGTGCCAGTAGTGGGCGGGACGATCAGCCCCAGCATTTT,CASSGRDDQPQHF
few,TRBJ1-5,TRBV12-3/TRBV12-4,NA,TGTGCCAGCAGTTCCAGGAGCAATCAGCCCCAGCATTTT,CASSSRSNQPQHF